The clone carrying this T cell receptor (beta chain) was counted only a few times. The CDR3 is 16 amino acids. V was shortened by 4 bases and J by 5 bases, with 18 bases between the two germline ends. Germline values: CDR1 SGHNT, CDR2 YYREEE (reference sequence). The CDR3 regions of TCR beta were amplified from RNA transcripts. HTBI primers were the set used in a first-round RT-PCR of the TCR CDR3. MiXCR, run by TCRdb on the multiplex PCR reads, gives a single entry per CDR3 protein. The table includes 160,000 or so distinct CDR3 sequences, 9.4% detected once. This sample is part of a study of T cells in Graves' hyperthyroidism and ophthalmopathy.

The chain is built from TRBV5-4 and TRBJ2-2, with D possibly matching TRBD2 (7 bases). The sequence came from a woman aged 18-35 years with Graves' hyperthyroidism that later progressed to Graves' ophthalmopathy. Sequenced input: blood. As DNA, the CDR3 is TGTGCCAGCAGCCTGGAGGGGGGGTGGAGGACCGGGGAGCTGTTTTTT. Its translation is CASSLEGGWRTGELFF.